The source of this T cell receptor (beta chain) is a study of cytomegalovirus exposure and HLA in healthy donors. Broader study findings: The Asian-associated ancestry cluster reportedly had fewer N-insertions than the roughly 700-donor mean in a later analysis. In a later analysis, TCR beta V- and J-gene trimming was associated with a missense DCLRE1C variant.

The PCR employed 60 Vbeta primers together with 13 Jbeta primers. The data were produced by immunoSEQ multiplex PCR, yet TCRdb's version contains in-frame clones alone and is incomplete. The table lists some 150,000 clones, about 59% of them singletons. Germline CDR1 SGHVS, CDR2 FNYEAQ. The CDR3 consists of 14 residues. Trimming stripped 5 bases from V and 2 bases from J, with 10 bases between. Regarding this clone: Its antigen remains unidentified.

Sequences were obtained from PBMCs. This chain connects TRBV7-6 to TRBJ2-1, with no clear D. This clonotype originated in a man aged 40-49 years in good health and CMV-seronegative. The CDR3 DNA follows: TGTGCCAGCAGCCCGCAGATAACCTACAATGAGCAGTTCTTC. Protein sequence: CASSPQITYNEQFF.